The 2 T cell receptor beta chains presented below share a single source sample, sequenced in a study of blood T cell repertoires in COVID-19. TCRdb's copy holds only in-frame clones and misses some; the assay was immunoSEQ multiplex PCR. The table has 440,000 or so clones, over 75% seen once; the top ten hold about 1.6%. Sequencing was performed on peripheral blood. The receptors derive from a woman aged 35 to 49 with COVID-19, enrolled during active disease.

This clone came up once. This chain links TRBV27 with TRBJ1-5, with 7 bases matching TRBD1. The trim removed 3 bases at V and 7 bases at J, leaving 9 bases unmatched. Germline CDR1 is MNHEY and CDR2 is SMNVEV (reference sequence). This CDR3 is 15 amino acids long. For the CDR3, the DNA is TGTGCCAGCAGTTTTTCGGAGGGGGCGAAACAGCCCCAGCATTTT. Translated, it gives CASSFSEGAKQPQHF.

The rearrangement links TRBV19 to TRBJ1-5, with D maybe TRBD1 (5 bases). This CDR3 region has 15 residues. The germline CDR1 and CDR2 sequences are LNHDA and SQIVND (reference sequence). V was clipped by 4 bases and J by 0 bases, with 10 bases between them. Written as DNA, the CDR3 is TGTGCCAGTAGTAGACAGACGCATAGCAATCAGCCCCAGCATTTT. This codes for CASSRQTHSNQPQHF. Full variable domain (outside the CDR3, taken from reference TRBV19 and TRBJ1-5): DGGITQSPKYLFRKEGQNVTLSCEQNLNHDAMYWYRQDPGQGLRLIYYSQIVNDFQKGDIAEGYSVSREKKESFPLTVTSAQKNPTAFYLCASSRQTHSNQPQHFGDGTRLSIL.